Only a few counts were recorded for the clone carrying this TCR beta chain. TCRdb recomputed calls from the 5' RACE reads with MiXCR, one row per CDR3 protein. The table lists 1.5 million to 2 million distinct CDR3 sequences, 32% of them singletons, with 0.27% in the top ten. The sample comes from a study of identical twins. Germline CDR1 DFQATT, CDR2 SNEGSKA (reference sequence). The CDR3 has 13 residues. The V gene end was trimmed by 7 bases and the J gene end by 4 bases; junction bases not matched to a gene: 4. The donor group consisted entirely of healthy Caucasians. The sequencing sample was made of cord blood. This chain joins TRBV20-1 and TRBJ2-7, with 13 positions matching TRBD2. This receptor was obtained from a newborn girl in good health. This CDR3 reads CSGLAGGTYEQYF. For the CDR3, the DNA is TGCAGTGGACTAGCGGGGGGAACGTACGAGCAGTACTTC.